The source of this T cell receptor beta chain is a study of vaccination effects on CD4 cells after COVID-19. Sequencing was preceded by expansion of antigen-specific CD4+ T cells with viral peptide pools in the ViraFEST assay. Having been cultured for roughly 11 days, the cells underwent CD4+ T cell isolation. The person's infection with SARS-CoV-2, confirmed by PCR, took place between March and December 2020. Every well got a few million PBMC, which were grown with around 10 IU/ml IL-2 and roughly 9.3 ug/ml peptides. Negative control cultures received an HIV-1 Nef peptide pool. Measured with immunoSEQ multiplex PCR; TCRdb has only the in-frame clones, and not every one. The sample carries 45,000 to 70,000 clones, more than 75% recorded once. Study results and caveats: Infection-derived and vaccine-derived clones contracted markedly late after vaccination.

V was clipped by 0 bases and J by 2 bases; unmatched bases: 6. This CDR3 region has 16 residues. Germline V gives CDR1 SQVTM, CDR2 ANQGSEA. In regard to this clone: The antigen is not known.

Sequenced here: CD4+ T cells from PBMCs cultured with HIV peptides, sampled before COVID-19 vaccination. Subset described: HIV-1 Nef peptide pool negative control/reference culture. The chain employs TRBV29-1 and TRBJ1-3, with 8 bases fitting TRBD1. This clonotype was obtained from a human donor who had a prior SARS-CoV-2 infection. The CDR3 protein is CSVEEAIQGAGNTIYF. CDR3 sequence (DNA): TGCAGCGTTGAAGAAGCGATACAGGGGGCTGGAAACACCATATATTTT.